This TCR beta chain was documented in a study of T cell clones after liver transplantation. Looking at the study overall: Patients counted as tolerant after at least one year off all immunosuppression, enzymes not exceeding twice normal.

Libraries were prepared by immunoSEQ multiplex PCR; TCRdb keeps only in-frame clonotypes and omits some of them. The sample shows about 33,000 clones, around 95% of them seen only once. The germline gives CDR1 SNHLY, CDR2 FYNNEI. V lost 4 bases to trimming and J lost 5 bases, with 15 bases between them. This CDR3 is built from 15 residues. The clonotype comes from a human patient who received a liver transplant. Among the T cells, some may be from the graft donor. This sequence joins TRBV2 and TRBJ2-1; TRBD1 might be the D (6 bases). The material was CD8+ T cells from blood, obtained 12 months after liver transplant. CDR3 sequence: CASSGLLRTDNEQFF. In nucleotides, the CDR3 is TGTGCCAGCAGTGGACTCCTTCGGACAGACAATGAGCAGTTCTTC.